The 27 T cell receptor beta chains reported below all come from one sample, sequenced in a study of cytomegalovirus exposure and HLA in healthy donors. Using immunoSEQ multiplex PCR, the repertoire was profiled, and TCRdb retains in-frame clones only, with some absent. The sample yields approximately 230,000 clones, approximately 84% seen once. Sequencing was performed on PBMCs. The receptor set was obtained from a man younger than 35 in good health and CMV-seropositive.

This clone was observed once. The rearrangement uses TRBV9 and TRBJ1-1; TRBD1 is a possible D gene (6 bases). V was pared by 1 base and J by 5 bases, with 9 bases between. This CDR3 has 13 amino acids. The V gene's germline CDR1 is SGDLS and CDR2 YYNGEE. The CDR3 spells CASSVQGRTEAFF. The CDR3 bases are TGTGCCAGCAGCGTACAGGGGCGGACTGAAGCTTTCTTT.

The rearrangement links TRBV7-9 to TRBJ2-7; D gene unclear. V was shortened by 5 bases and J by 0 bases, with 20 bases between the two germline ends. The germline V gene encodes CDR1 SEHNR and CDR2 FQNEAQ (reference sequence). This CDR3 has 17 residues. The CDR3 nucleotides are TGTGCCAGCAGCGACACCCGGACCATTCTATTCTCCTACGAGCAGTACTTC. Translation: CASSDTRTILFSYEQYF.

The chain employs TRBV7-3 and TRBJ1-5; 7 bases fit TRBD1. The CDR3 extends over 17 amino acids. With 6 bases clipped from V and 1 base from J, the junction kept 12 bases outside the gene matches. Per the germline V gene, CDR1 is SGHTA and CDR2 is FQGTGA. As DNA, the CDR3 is TGTGCCAGCAGATCTGTCAACAGGGGCGCGAGCAATCAGCCCCAGCATTTT. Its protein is CASRSVNRGASNQPQHF. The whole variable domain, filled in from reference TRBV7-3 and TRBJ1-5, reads GAGVSQTPSNKVTEKGKYVELRCDPISGHTALYWYRQSLGQGPEFLIYFQGTGAADDSGLPNDRFFAVRPEGSVSTLKIQRTERGDSAVYLCASRSVNRGASNQPQHFGDGTRLSIL.

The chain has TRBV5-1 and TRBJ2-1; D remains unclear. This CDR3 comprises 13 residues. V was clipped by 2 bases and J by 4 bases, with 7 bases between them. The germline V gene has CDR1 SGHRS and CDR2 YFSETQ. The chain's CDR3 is CASSFGGYNEQFF. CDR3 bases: TGCGCCAGCAGCTTCGGTGGGTACAATGAGCAGTTCTTC.

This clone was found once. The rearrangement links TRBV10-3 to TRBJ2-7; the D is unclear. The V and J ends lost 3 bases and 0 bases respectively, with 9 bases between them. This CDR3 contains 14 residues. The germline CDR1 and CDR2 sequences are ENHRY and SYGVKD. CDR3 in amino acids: CAISDRRPSYEQYF. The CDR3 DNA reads TGTGCCATCAGTGATCGGCGCCCCTCCTACGAGCAGTACTTC.

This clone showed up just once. CDR3 sequence reads: CASSTPGGPSYNEQFF. In DNA, the CDR3 is TGTGCCAGCAGTACCCCCGGCGGCCCCTCCTACAATGAGCAGTTCTTC. V gene TRBV28 combines with J gene TRBJ2-1; D unclear. CDR3 length: 16 amino acids. The germline V gene has CDR1 MDHEN and CDR2 SYDVKM. V was trimmed by 5 bases and J by 0 bases, leaving 14 bases between them.

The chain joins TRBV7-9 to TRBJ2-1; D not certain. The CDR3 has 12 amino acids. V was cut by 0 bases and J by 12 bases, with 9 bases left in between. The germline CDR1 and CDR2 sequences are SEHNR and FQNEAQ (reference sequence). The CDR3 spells CASSLAQERQFF. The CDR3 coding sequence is TGTGCCAGCAGCTTAGCCCAAGAAAGGCAGTTCTTC.

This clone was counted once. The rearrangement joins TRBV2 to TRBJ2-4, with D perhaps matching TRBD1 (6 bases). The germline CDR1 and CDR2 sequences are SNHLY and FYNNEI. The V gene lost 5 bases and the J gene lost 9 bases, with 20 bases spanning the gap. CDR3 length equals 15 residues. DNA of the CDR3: TGTGCCAGCAGTTCAGCCGGGACAAGGGGCGGCATTCAGTACTTC. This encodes CASSSAGTRGGIQYF.

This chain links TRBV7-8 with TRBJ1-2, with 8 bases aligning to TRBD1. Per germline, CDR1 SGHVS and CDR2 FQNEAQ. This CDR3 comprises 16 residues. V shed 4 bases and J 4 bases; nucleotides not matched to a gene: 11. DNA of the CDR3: TGTGCCAGCAGCTCAGGTCAAACAGGGGGTATCTATGGCTACACCTTC. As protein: CASSSGQTGGIYGYTF.

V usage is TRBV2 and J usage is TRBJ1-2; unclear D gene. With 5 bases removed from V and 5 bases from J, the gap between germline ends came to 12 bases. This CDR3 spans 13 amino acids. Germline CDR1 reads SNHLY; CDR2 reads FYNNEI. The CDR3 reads CASSFLRSYGYTF. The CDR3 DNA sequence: TGTGCCAGCAGTTTTCTGAGGAGTTATGGCTACACCTTC.

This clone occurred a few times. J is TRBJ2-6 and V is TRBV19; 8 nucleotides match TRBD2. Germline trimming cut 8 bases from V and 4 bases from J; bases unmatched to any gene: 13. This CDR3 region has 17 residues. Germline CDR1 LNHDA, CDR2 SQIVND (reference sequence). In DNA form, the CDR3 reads TGTGCCAGTGCTTATCGAGCGGGAGTTAGCGGGGCCAACGTCCTGACTTTC. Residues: CASAYRAGVSGANVLTF.

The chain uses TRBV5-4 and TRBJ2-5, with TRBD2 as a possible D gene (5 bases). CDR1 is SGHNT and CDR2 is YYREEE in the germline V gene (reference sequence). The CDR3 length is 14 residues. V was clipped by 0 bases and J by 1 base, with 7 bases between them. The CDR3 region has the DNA TGTGCCAGCAGCTTGGGGACTTCCCAAGAGACCCAGTACTTC. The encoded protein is CASSLGTSQETQYF. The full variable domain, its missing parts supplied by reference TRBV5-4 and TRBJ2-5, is ETGVTQSPTHLIKTRGQQVTLRCSSQSGHNTVSWYQQALGQGPQFIFQYYREEENGRGNFPPRFSGLQFPNYSSELNVNALELDDSALYLCASSLGTSQETQYFGPGTRLLVL.

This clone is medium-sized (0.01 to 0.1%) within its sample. The CDR3 spells CASSLGRHNEQFF. The CDR3 nucleotides are TGTGCCAGCAGTTTAGGCAGACACAATGAGCAGTTCTTC. This chain connects TRBV27 to TRBJ2-1, with D unclear. The germline gives CDR1 MNHEY, CDR2 SMNVEV (reference sequence). This CDR3 has 13 amino acids. V was clipped by 2 bases and J by 5 bases, with 7 bases between them.

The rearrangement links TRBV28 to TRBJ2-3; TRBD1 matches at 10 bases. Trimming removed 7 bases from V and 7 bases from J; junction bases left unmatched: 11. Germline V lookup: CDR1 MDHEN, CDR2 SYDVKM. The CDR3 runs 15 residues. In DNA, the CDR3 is TGTGCCAGCAAACTCGGGGACAGGGGATCATATACGCAGTATTTT. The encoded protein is CASKLGDRGSYTQYF.

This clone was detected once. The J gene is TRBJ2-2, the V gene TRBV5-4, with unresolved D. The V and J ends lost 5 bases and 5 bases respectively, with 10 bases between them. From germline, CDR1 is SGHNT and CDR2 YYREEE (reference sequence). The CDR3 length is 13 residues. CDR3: CASSSGMTGELFF. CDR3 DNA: TGTGCCAGCAGTAGTGGTATGACCGGGGAGCTGTTTTTT.

The CDR3 DNA reads as TGTGCCAGCACCACTAACGGGGATAGCACAGATACGCAGTATTTT. Its protein product is CASTTNGDSTDTQYF. The chain is built from TRBV2 and TRBJ2-3, with D tentatively TRBD2 (5 bases). Germline V gene data show CDR1 as SNHLY and CDR2 as FYNNEI. The V gene lost 7 bases and the J gene lost 0 bases, with 14 bases spanning the gap. There are 15 residues in the CDR3.

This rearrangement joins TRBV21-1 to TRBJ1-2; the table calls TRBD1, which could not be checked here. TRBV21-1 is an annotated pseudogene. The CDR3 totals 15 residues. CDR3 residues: CASSKGSGKCDGYTF. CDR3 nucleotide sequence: TGTGCCAGCAGCAAAGGATCAGGGAAGTGTGATGGCTACACCTTC.

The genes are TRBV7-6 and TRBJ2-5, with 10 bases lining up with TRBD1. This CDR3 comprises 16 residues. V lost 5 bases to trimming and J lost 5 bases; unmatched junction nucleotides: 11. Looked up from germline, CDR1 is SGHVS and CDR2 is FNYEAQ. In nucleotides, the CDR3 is TGTGCCAGCAGCGCGACAGGGGGCAAGAAGGTTGAGACCCAGTACTTC. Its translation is CASSATGGKKVETQYF.

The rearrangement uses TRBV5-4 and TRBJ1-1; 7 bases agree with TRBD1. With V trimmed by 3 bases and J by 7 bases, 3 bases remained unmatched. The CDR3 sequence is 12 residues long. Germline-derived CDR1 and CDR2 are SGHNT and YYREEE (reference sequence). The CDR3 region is CASSSRDSEAFF. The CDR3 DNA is TGTGCCAGCAGCTCCCGGGACAGTGAAGCTTTCTTT.

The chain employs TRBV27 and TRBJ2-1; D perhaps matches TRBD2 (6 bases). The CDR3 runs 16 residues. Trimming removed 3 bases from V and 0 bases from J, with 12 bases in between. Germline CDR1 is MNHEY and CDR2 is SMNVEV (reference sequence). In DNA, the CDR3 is TGTGCCAGCAGTTTGGCGGGGCCGAGCTCCTACAATGAGCAGTTCTTC. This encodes CASSLAGPSSYNEQFF.

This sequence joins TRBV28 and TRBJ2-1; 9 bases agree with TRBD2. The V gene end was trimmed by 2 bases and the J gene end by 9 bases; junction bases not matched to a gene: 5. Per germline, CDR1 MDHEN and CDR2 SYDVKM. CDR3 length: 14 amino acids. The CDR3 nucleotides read TGTGCCAGCAGTTTAGCGGGAGGGCCCACTGAGCAGTTCTTC. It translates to CASSLAGGPTEQFF.

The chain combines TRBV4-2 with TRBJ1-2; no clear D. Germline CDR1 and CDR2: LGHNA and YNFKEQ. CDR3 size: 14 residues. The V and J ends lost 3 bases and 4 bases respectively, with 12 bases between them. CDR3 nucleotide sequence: TGTGCCAGCAGCCAGATTCATTCGGGCTATGGCTACACCTTC. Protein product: CASSQIHSGYGYTF.

The CDR3 loop is CATVPGVSYEQYF. Here the CDR3 DNA reads TGTGCCACAGTCCCGGGAGTTTCCTACGAGCAGTACTTC. This rearrangement joins TRBV2 to TRBJ2-7; weak D call: TRBD2 (6 bases). From germline, CDR1 is SNHLY and CDR2 FYNNEI. The CDR3 contains 13 residues. V was trimmed by 10 bases and J by 1 base, leaving 14 bases between them.

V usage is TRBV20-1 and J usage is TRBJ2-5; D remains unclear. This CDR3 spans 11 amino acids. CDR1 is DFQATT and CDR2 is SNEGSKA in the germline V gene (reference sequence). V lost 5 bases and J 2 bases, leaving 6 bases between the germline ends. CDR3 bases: TGCAGTGCTCGAACACAAGAGACCCAGTACTTC. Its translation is CSARTQETQYF.

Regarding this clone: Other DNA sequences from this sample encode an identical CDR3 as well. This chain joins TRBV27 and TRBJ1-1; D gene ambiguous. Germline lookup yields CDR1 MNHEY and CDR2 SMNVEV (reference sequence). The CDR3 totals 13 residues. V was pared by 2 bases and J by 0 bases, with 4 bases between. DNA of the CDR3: TGTGCCAGCAGTTTACAATTGAACACTGAAGCTTTCTTT. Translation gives CASSLQLNTEAFF.

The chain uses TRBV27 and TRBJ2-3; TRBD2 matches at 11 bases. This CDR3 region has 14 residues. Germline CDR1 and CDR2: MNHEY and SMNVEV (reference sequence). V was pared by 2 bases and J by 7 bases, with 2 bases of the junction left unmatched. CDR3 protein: CASSLLAGGHTQYF. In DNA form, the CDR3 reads TGTGCCAGCAGTTTACTAGCGGGAGGCCATACGCAGTATTTT.

DNA of the CDR3: TGTGCCACCCGTGACTCTTGGGCCGGGGAGACCCAGTACTTC. Translated, it gives CATRDSWAGETQYF. The V and J genes are TRBV10-3 and TRBJ2-5; D ambiguous. V lost 10 bases to trimming and J lost 5 bases, with 20 bases between them. The CDR3 is 14 amino acids. Germline loops: CDR1 ENHRY, CDR2 SYGVKD.